Listed here is a single T cell receptor (beta chain). Its antigen specificity is not known. The junction differs from germline at one of its ends, possibly a read error. Libraries were made using the immunoSEQ multiplex PCR assay. A mixture of 60 forward primers for TCR Vbeta segments and 13 reverse primers for TCR Jbeta segments was used in the multiplex PCR. A multiplex PCR assay on genomic DNA amplified the CDR3 region of rearranged TCR beta genes. Amplified TCR beta libraries were sequenced as 87-base-pair reads on the Illumina HiSeq System. Concerning the study's data processing: Across the 500 to 850 repertoires, a later analysis counted 80 million or so unique TCR beta chains, roughly 11 million of which were shared by at least two donors. To remove PCR and sequencing errors, raw reads were error-corrected and collapsed into unique sequences using a nearest-neighbor algorithm that merged closely related sequences. CDR3 sequences were aligned to IMGT reference sequences to assign V, D and J gene segments. For a sequence to be retained, at least a six-nucleotide match to both a V gene segment and a J gene segment was required. A rearrangement was called productive if the CDR3 had no stop codons and remained in frame with V and J, and every other rearrangement was called non-productive. Following IMGT convention, CDR3 was defined as the stretch from the second conserved V-encoded cysteine to the conserved J-encoded phenylalanine. The earlier analysis of about 530 of the donors excluded any sequence lacking an unambiguous match to a single V gene segment. An earlier analysis of 587 of the donors called V segments functional above 56.7% productive rearrangements and segregating when the between-donor standard deviation exceeded 5%. To diagnose cytomegalovirus status from the catalog of TCR beta chain sequences, a statistical classification framework was built. In a later analysis, V and J genes were assigned by comparing TCR nucleotide sequences against IMGT/GENE-DB human TR gene sequences. A later analysis assigned CDR3 sequences and most-parsimonious VDJ recombination scenarios with the TCRdist pipeline. In a later analysis, each TCR beta chain was defined by its CDR3 amino acid sequence together with its V-gene family, and reads without a unique V-gene family were excluded. As a way to deal with suspected cross-contamination and a sequencing artifact, a later analysis dropped over 550 nucleotide sequences that were highly shared and had low generation probability. In a later analysis, a clonal expansion index for each public chain was calculated from normalized within-repertoire ranks of inferred template counts. Generation probabilities in a later analysis came from a VDJ recombination model fitted to out-of-frame rearrangements, and those results were checked against IGoR. Hypergeometric tests were used in a later analysis to score TCR-TCR, TCR-HLA and TCR-CMV co-occurrence, with a repertoire-size bias correction applied to the TCR pairs. False discovery rates were estimated in a later analysis by permuting HLA or CMV assignments 20 times. In a later analysis, co-occurring TCRs were grouped using DBSCAN, with TCRdist sequence similarity added in when clustering inside HLA-allele-positive subsets. For co-occurrence clustering, repertoires with fewer than 30,000 or more than 120,000 public chains were excluded, along with roughly 5 repertoires with anomalous nucleotide sharing. The table was pulled from immuneACCESS by TCRdb, which kept in-frame rearrangements only. Such tables lose some clones; where checked, under half of the loss comes from unresolved V genes, and the rest has no known cause. The DNA was the basis for D and trimming; V, J and clone size are from that table. The sample records about 100,000 clones, roughly 70% of which are singletons. The ten biggest clones cover around 5% of the sample.

The cohort consisted of 666 healthy bone marrow donors. At the time of sampling, all cohort members were nominally healthy, though unrecorded immune exposures were likely present. The donor was CMV seropositive and was included in the group of 250 to 300 seropositive cohort members. A peripheral blood sample was collected from each donor, and TCR beta sequencing was performed on peripheral blood mononuclear cells. Genomic DNA extraction from the blood cell samples was performed with the Qiagen DNeasy Blood Extraction Kit. This specimen belongs to a study of cytomegalovirus exposure and HLA in healthy donors listed by TCRdb under 2017. Describing the broader study: An earlier analysis of some 620 of the donors reported around 280 Gb of sequence data and around 110 million unique TCR beta sequences obtained from about 170 million T cells. HLA typing covered class I and class II loci at four-digit resolution. The study aimed to test whether cataloging public T cell receptors could reveal signatures of past pathogen exposure. About 300 gigabases of sequencing data and approximately 85 million unique TCR sequences were included in an early release covering under 650 HLA-typed donors. In a later analysis, previously published TCR beta repertoires from hundreds of donors were re-analyzed and high-resolution HLA genotyping was added so that TCR occurrence patterns could be studied. Besides the first cohort of under 700 subjects, a separate validation cohort made up of 120 different subjects was used. Four or five DR-DQ haplotypes were handled as single units for association and clustering, since linkage in the cohort was strong. Among the roughly 410 genotyped donors, roughly 80% belonged to the genetic ancestry cluster associated with self-reported Caucasian donors. Every discovery cohort repertoire had been produced on one sequencing platform. A later genetic analysis used genome-wide SNP genotypes for about three fifths of the 666 donors, treating that subset as a discovery cohort. To decide whether each TCR beta V gene segment behaved as functional or pseudogenic, an earlier analysis of approximately 600 of the donors relied on high-throughput TCR beta sequencing. The number of typed donors differed by locus: about 620-640 for A, B, C, DRB1 and DQB1; 500 to 550 for DQA1; 606 for DPA1; and 450 to 480 for DPB1. The study used immunosequencing to profile the T cell repertoires of approximately 630 subjects and linked those repertoires to cytomegalovirus serostatus. Across some 400 genotyped donors of the cohort, an average of roughly 230,000 unique TCR beta nucleotide sequences per donor were sequenced, and about a sixth of those sequences were non-productive. Rather than drawing on any new phenotypic data, the later analysis identified candidate immune exposures from TCR beta sequences and the way those sequences occurred across donors. Donor age, sex, ethnicity and CMV serostatus were collected together with the repertoire data. To predict cytomegalovirus infection status, the study combined high-throughput TCR immunosequencing, statistical association of individual TCRs with disease status, and machine learning. Broader findings and caveats from the paper: Some IMGT-functional V segments, including TRBV6-2 and TRBV6-3, could not be told apart with the 87-base-pair reads, so those segments were excluded. In a later analysis, several top co-occurrence clusters were reported to appear linked to parvovirus B19, influenza, CMV and Epstein-Barr virus. Most TCR sequences were observed very rarely across donors, whereas some public TCRs were present in many individuals. A later analysis found that TCR association rates varied across HLA loci, with DRB1 alleles showing the most associated TCRs and HLA-C alleles the fewest. According to the authors, the approach could potentially be generalized to other disease states and immunological phenotypes. According to a later analysis, most CMV-associated TCR beta chains appeared to be HLA-restricted, and the HLA associations seemed to be driven largely by CMV exposure. In an earlier analysis of 587 of the donors, most TCR beta V segments appeared in productive rearrangements about 90% or about 30% of the time, broadly matching IMGT annotations. The study listed 150 to 200 TCR beta chains as associated with cytomegalovirus. The classifier was reported to diagnose cytomegalovirus status with high specificity and sensitivity in both the original and validation cohorts. Specific HLA alleles were associated with some 15,000 TCR beta sequences at a false discovery rate of 0.05 in a later analysis. Only TCR beta chains were sequenced in this cohort, and the absence of alpha or paired-chain data limited detectable features. A further reported finding was that TCR beta sequences accurately predicted the HLA-A and HLA-B alleles for most subjects in the first cohort. Correlated functional status among segregating V segments might be attributable to linkage disequilibrium, but an unknown experimental factor could not be ruled out. Because HLA typing was missing for some donors at each locus, association tests included only the typed subset. A group of highly shared sequence variants was considered likely to be a technical artifact of the sequencing pipeline. In a later analysis, HLA-associated TCR beta chains were found to be more clonally expanded and to have lower generation probabilities than equally common non-associated chains. Three of the identified cytomegalovirus-associated TCR beta chains were confirmed in vitro to be specific for cytomegalovirus antigens. When HLA alleles, especially DR and DQ, strongly co-occurred, TCR associations were difficult to assign to individual alleles. V-gene and J-gene trimming of TCR beta chains was associated with a missense DCLRE1C variant in a later genetic analysis, and the association was replicated in an independent cohort. Immune exposure information for the cohort was limited to CMV serostatus. According to a later genetic analysis, donors in an Asian-associated ancestry cluster had fewer N-insertions in productive TCRs than the approximately 670-donor mean. Sequencing depth was assumed to be roughly uniform across donors in the presence/absence analyses, though that assumption may not hold. Because counts were too low, 15 to 20 rarely observed V segments, including chromosome 9 orphons, were left out of the earlier analysis of 587 of the donors.

CDR1 and CDR2 were assigned from the germline V gene as LGHNA and YSLEER. Taken from cysteine to phenylalanine, the CDR3 has 16 residues. This entry keeps only the CDR3 DNA: 48 bases, framed from base 1. Sample: PBMCs. This sequence was found in a woman aged 18-29 years in good health and CMV-seropositive. The V and J genes are TRBV4-3 and TRBJ2-7; TRBD2 lines up with 7 middle nucleotides. The CDR3 here reads CASGQELRSGTYEQYF. The DNA reads as follows: TGCGCCAGCGGCCAAGAACTGCGGAGCGGGACCTACGAGCAGTACTTC.